This TCR beta chain was sequenced for a study of blood T cell repertoires in COVID-19 (TCRdb year 2020). Turning to the overall study: Samples from collaborators originated in the United States, Italy and Spain and spanned both the acute and convalescent phases of COVID-19. The repertoires were released in a freely available public database intended as a resource for research on the immune response to SARS-CoV-2. The prospective study material was composed of cDNA or gDNA derived from T cells, B-cell-depleted T cells, or PBMCs. Samples were obtained from the ongoing ImmuneRACE study (first 160 participants) and from some 1,200 subjects provided by 6 global collaborators. Deeply sampled blood TCRbeta repertoires from subjects exposed to, actively infected with, or recovered from COVID-19 were included in the dataset. Sample metadata almost always included a de-identified subject ID, COVID-19 status, age in years and sex. Where available, HLA class I and class II types were taken from metadata supplied by the sample provider and were not determined by assay-based typing.

With respect to this clone: This receptor's antigen is unknown. No base-level quality is on record; no much larger clone is a single base apart.

Whole blood was collected in K2EDTA tubes by collaborating institutions according to the institutions' own protocols. For TCRbeta analysis, collaborator samples were shipped as frozen whole blood, as isolated PBMCs, or as DNA extracted from either sample type. General conclusions and limits of the study: The amount of clinical and demographic metadata varied by source and participant and was provided uncurated.

TCRbeta CDR3 regions were amplified from genomic DNA using the immunoSEQ Assay, a bias-controlled multiplex PCR. The original pipeline was this. Within the assay, amplification of reference gene primers was used to estimate how many nucleated cells each sample contained. To quantify the absolute abundance of each unique TCRbeta CDR3 rearrangement, sequence reads were collapsed and filtered. For each sample, productive Simpson clonality was calculated as the square root of Simpson's diversity index across productive rearrangements. TCRdb stores this immuneACCESS table with in-frame sequences only. Part of the clones is absent; in the studies checked, under half of the shortfall reflects unresolved V genes, and no reason is known for the rest. The D gene and trimming were derived from the DNA, and the V and J assignments and clone size from that table. The sample includes some 120,000 clones, with around four fifths observed a single time. Jointly, the top ten make up approximately 7% of the sample.

The sequencing input was peripheral blood. This TCR was sampled from a man aged 70 or older with active or convalescent COVID-19.

This receptor has the CDR3 CASSGGQGADGELFF. In nucleotide form, the sequence is TGCGCCAGCAGCGGCGGACAGGGGGCTGACGGGGAGCTGTTTTTT. The chain is encoded by TRBV5-1 joined to TRBJ2-2; a stretch of 11 junction bases matches TRBD1. CDR1 and CDR2 were assigned from the germline V gene as SGHRS and YFSETQ. Trimming accounts for 4 bases at V and 7 bases at J, while the number of junction bases matched to no gene is 6. There are 15 amino acids in the CDR3, from cysteine to phenylalanine inclusive. Only the CDR3 portion is preserved as DNA: 45 bases, with reading frame beginning at the first base. The entire variable domain, with the stretches around the CDR3 drawn from the reference TRBV5-1 and TRBJ2-2 proteins, is KAGVTQTPRYLIKTRGQQVTLSCSPISGHRSVSWYQQTPGQGLQFLFEYFSETQRNKGNFPGRFSGRQFSNSRSEMNVSTLELGDSALYLCASSGGQGADGELFFGEGSRLTVL.